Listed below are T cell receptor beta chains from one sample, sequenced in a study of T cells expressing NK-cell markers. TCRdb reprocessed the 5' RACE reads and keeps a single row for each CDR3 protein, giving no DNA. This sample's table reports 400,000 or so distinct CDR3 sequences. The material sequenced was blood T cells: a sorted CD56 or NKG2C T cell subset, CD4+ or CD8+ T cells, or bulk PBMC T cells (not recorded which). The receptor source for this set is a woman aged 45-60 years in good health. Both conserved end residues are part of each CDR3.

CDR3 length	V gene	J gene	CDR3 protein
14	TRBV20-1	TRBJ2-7	CSASWLAGTYEQYF
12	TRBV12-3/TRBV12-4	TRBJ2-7	CASSSAGNRQYF
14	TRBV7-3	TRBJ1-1	CASSLTSDNTEAFF
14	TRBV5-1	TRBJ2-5	CASSLFGRKETQYF
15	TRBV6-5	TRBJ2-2	CASRRGLQNTGELFF
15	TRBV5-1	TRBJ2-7	CASSIWTSLGYEQYF
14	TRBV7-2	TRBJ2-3	CASSLAEGTDTQYF
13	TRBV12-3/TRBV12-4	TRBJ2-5	CASSLWVEETQYF
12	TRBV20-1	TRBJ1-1	CSANREGVEAFF
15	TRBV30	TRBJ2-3	CAWSAGTTRTDTQYF
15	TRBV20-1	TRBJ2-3	CSAQKDRSFTDTQYF
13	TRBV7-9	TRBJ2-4	CASSLVSLNIQYF
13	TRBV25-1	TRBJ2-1	CASREGQFNEQFF
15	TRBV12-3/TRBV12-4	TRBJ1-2	CASSLSLGTPHGYTF
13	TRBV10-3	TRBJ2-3	CAVRDRGSGTQYF
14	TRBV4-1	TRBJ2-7	CASGGLAGGYEQYF
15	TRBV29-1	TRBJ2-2	CSVNRGALGAGELFF
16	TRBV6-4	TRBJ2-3	CASSDSAGGSTDTQYF
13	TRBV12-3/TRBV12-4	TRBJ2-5	CATGLWGIETQYF
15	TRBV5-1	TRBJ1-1	CASSLDGRPNTEAFF
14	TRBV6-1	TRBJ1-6	CASSEGGYNSPLHF
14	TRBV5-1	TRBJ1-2	CASSSRTGTGGYTF
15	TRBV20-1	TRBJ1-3	CSARPRRHSGNTIYF
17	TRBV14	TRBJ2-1	CASSQDLGLTFWNEQFF
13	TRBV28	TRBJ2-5	CASSLRGAQTQYF
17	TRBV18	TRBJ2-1	CASSPPLPRGGFNEQFF
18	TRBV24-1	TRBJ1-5	CATISPRQPEDSNQPQHF
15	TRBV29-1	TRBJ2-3	CSVEGGTSHTDTQYF
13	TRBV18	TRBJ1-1	CASSPSGDTEAFF